This T cell receptor (beta chain) came from a study of cytomegalovirus exposure and HLA in healthy donors. Remarks on this clone: Its antigen is unknown.

This table comes from immunoSEQ multiplex PCR, and its TCRdb copy is limited to in-frame clones, with some not included. The data contain 200,000 to 250,000 clones, around 90% of them singletons. Study results and limitations: A few chains tied to CMV proved CMV antigen-specific in vitro. Reported results showed that the classifier diagnosed cytomegalovirus status with high specificity and sensitivity. The authors listed approximately 150 TCR beta chains as cytomegalovirus-associated.

Germline V lookup: CDR1 KGHSH, CDR2 LQKENI. This CDR3 has 14 amino acids. V was shortened by 0 bases and J by 7 bases, with 9 bases between the two germline ends. Separate from the roughly 700-subject first cohort was the approximately 130-subject validation cohort, to which the donors belonged. The gene calls are TRBV18 and TRBJ2-2, with D uncertain. This TCR was recovered from a woman aged 18-30 years in good health and CMV-seropositive. The sample was PBMCs. The CDR3 nucleotides are TGTGCCAGCTCACCACCGAGCGATATCGGGGAGCTGTTTTTT. This gives the protein CASSPPSDIGELFF.